This T cell receptor beta chain was captured by sequencing in a study of T cell responses to AZD1222 COVID-19 vaccine. Study outcomes and limitations: White British ancestry dominated among donors, who included more females, and clonal diversity was possibly underestimated. Baseline seropositivity occurred in only 5 to 7 AZD1222 recipients.

As for this clone: Its cognate antigen is unknown. Different DNA sequences within this sample yield the same CDR3.

Libraries were prepared by immunoSEQ multiplex PCR; TCRdb keeps only in-frame clonotypes and omits some of them. The repertoire holds 150,000 to 200,000 clones, with about 91% as singletons. Germline V gene sequence: CDR1 SGHTA, CDR2 FQGNSA. The CDR3 consists of 14 residues. V trimming: 5 bases; J trimming: 0 bases; junction bases outside the gene matches: 3. The sample in question was peripheral blood, obtained on day 0 of AZD1222 vaccination. This receptor was obtained from an adult in good health. The chain joins TRBV7-2 to TRBJ1-1; TRBD1 aligns across 7 bases. The DNA for the CDR3 is TGTGCCAGCAGCCTAGACAGGGTGAACACTGAAGCTTTCTTT. Its translation is CASSLDRVNTEAFF.